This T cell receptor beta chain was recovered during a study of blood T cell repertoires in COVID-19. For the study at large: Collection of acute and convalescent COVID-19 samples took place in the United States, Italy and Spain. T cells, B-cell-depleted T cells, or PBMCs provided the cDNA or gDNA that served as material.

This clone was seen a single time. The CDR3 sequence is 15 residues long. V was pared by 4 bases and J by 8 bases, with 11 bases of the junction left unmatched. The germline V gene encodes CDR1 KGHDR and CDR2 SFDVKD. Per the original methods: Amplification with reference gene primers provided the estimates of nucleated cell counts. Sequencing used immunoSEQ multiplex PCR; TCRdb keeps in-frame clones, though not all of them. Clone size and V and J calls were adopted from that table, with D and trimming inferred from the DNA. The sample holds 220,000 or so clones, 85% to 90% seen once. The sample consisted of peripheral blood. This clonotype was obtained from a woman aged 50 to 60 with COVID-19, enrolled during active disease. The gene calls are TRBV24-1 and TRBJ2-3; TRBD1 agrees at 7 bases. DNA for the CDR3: TGTGCCACCAGTGACCCCGACAGGGAAGCCAGTACGCAGTATTTT. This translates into CATSDPDREASTQYF.